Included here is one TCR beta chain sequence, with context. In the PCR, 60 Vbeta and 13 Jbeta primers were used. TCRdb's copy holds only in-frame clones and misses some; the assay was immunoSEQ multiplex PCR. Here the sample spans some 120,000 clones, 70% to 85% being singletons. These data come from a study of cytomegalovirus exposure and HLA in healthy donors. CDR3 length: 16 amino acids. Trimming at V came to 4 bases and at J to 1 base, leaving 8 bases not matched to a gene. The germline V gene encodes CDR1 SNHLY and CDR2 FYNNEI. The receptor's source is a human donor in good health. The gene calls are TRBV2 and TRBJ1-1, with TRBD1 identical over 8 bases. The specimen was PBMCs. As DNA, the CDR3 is TGTGCCAGCAGTGGGGTCTGGGACAGGACGAACACTGAAGCTTTCTTT. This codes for CASSGVWDRTNTEAFF.